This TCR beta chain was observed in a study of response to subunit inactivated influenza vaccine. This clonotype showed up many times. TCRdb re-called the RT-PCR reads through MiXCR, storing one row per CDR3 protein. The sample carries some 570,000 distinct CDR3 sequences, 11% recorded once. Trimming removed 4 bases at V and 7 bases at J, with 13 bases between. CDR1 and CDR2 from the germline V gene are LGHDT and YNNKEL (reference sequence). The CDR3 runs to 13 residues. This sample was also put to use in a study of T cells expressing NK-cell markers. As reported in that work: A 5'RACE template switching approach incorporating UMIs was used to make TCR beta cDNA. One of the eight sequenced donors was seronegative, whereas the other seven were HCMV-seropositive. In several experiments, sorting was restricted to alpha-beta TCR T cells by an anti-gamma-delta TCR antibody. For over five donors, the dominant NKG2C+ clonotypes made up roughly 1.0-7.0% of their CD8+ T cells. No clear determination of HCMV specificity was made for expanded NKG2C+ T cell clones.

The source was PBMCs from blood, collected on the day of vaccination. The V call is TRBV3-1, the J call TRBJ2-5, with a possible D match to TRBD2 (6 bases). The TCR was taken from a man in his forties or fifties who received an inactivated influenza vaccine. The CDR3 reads CASSPRSEGTQYF. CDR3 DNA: TGTGCCAGCAGCCCACGTTCGGAGGGGACCCAGTACTTC.